The 20 T cell receptor beta chains below all came from one sample that was sequenced in a study of response to subunit inactivated influenza vaccine. TCRdb re-analysed the RT-PCR reads in MiXCR, keeping a single row per CDR3 protein. The top ten clones hold roughly 7.2% of a sample with about 700,000 distinct CDR3 sequences, 14% of them seen once. This specimen consisted of PBMCs from blood, obtained 14 to 15 days before vaccination. The receptors derive from a man aged 50-60 years who received an inactivated influenza vaccine.

J is TRBJ2-7 and V is TRBV10-3, with D unresolved. The V gene's germline CDR1 is ENHRY and CDR2 SYGVKD. The V end was cut by 8 bases, the J end by 1 base, with 9 bases between. CDR3 length: 12 residues. CDR3: CAIGQESYEQYF. In DNA, the CDR3 is TGTGCCATCGGTCAGGAATCCTACGAGCAGTACTTC.

This clonotype was detected only a few times. This chain connects TRBV11-3 to TRBJ2-5; a possible D gene is TRBD1 (6 bases). This CDR3 spans 14 amino acids. Looked up from germline, CDR1 is SGHNT and CDR2 is YENEEA. The V end lost 3 bases, the J end lost 1 base, and 9 bases lay between the germline ends. This chain's CDR3 is CASSLDSTQETQYF. The CDR3 DNA reads TGTGCCAGCAGCTTGGACAGTACCCAAGAGACCCAGTACTTC.

V gene TRBV29-1 combines with J gene TRBJ2-3; D gene ambiguous. The germline V gene has CDR1 SQVTM and CDR2 ANQGSEA. V lost 7 bases, J lost 2 bases, and 10 bases lay in between. The length of the CDR3 is 12 residues. This chain's CDR3 is CSAAENTDTQYF. The CDR3, as DNA: TGCAGCGCGGCGGAGAACACAGATACGCAGTATTTT.

This clonotype occurred many times. J is TRBJ1-6 and V is TRBV12-3 or TRBV12-4; 7 bases line up with TRBD1. This CDR3 contains 12 residues. V was pared by 6 bases and J by 19 bases, with 12 bases of the junction left unmatched. As DNA, the CDR3 is TGTGCCAGCAGCCGACAGGGATATTTCCTACACTTT. Protein sequence: CASSRQGYFLHF.

This clonotype came up a few times. Here the CDR3 DNA reads TGTGCCAGCAGTGCAACAGGGGGCGACTACGAGCAGTACTTC. It yields the protein CASSATGGDYEQYF. This sequence joins TRBV12-3 or TRBV12-4 and TRBJ2-7, with 9 bases aligning to TRBD1. The CDR3 covers 14 residues. V gave up 5 bases and J gave up 3 bases; unmatched junction bases: 5.

The CDR3 loop reads CASSLAQRTNEQFF. The CDR3, as DNA: TGTGCCAGCAGCTTGGCTCAGCGAACCAATGAGCAGTTCTTC. The V call is TRBV7-9, the J call TRBJ2-1; D remains unclear. The ends were cut back, 3 bases at V and 6 bases at J, with 12 bases in the middle. The CDR3 covers 14 residues. CDR1 SEHNR and CDR2 FQNEAQ come from the germline V gene (reference sequence).

The sample holds many counts of this clonotype. The chain links TRBV5-6 to TRBJ2-2; D remains unclear. The length of the CDR3 is 13 residues. Germline V gene sequence: CDR1 SGHDT, CDR2 YYEEEE. V shed 5 bases and J shed 5 bases, with 10 bases lying between them. The CDR3 nucleotides are TGTGCCAGCAGACGAACAGCGACCGGGGAGCTGTTTTTT. Translation gives CASRRTATGELFF.

This chain joins TRBV7-2 and TRBJ2-1; D may be TRBD1 (5 bases). The CDR3 contains 15 residues. Germline CDR1 and CDR2: SGHTA and FQGNSA. Trimming pared 5 bases from V and 0 bases from J, leaving 11 bases between. Written as DNA, the CDR3 is TGTGCCAGCAGCCATCGACAGATCTCCTACAATGAGCAGTTCTTC. It is translated as CASSHRQISYNEQFF.

This clonotype occurred many times. The gene calls are TRBV4-1 and TRBJ2-7; 7 nucleotides agree with TRBD2. V was pared by 4 bases and J by 7 bases, with 10 bases of the junction left unmatched. Germline V CDR1 and CDR2: MGHRA, YSYEKL. The CDR3 totals 14 residues. The CDR3 loop reads CASSPRHGGGEQYF. Written as DNA, the CDR3 is TGCGCCAGCAGCCCTAGACACGGCGGGGGTGAGCAGTACTTC.

This sequence joins TRBV5-1 and TRBJ2-1; D is undetermined. The V gene's germline CDR1 is SGHRS and CDR2 YFSETQ. CDR3 length equals 14 residues. V was shortened by 5 bases and J by 4 bases, with 13 bases between the two germline ends. CDR3: CASRADGSYNEQFF. Here the CDR3 DNA reads TGCGCCAGCAGGGCGGACGGATCATACAATGAGCAGTTCTTC.

This rearrangement joins TRBV9 to TRBJ1-1; 10 nucleotides line up with TRBD1. The CDR3 length is 16 residues. The germline V gene encodes CDR1 SGDLS and CDR2 YYNGEE. V lost 0 bases to trimming and J lost 2 bases; unmatched junction nucleotides: 4. The CDR3 loop is CASSVAGQGINTEAFF. The CDR3 DNA follows: TGTGCCAGCAGCGTAGCGGGACAGGGGATAAACACTGAAGCTTTCTTT.

The chain is built from TRBV7-9 and TRBJ2-2, with D possibly TRBD1 on 7 matching bases. V lost 7 bases, J lost 4 bases, and 22 bases lay in between. The CDR3 has 17 amino acids. Germline V CDR1 and CDR2: SEHNR, FQNEAQ (reference sequence). CDR3 DNA: TGTGCCAGCACCGCGAGGGGGCCCTGGGGGGTCACCGGGGAGCTGTTTTTT. Protein product: CASTARGPWGVTGELFF.

This clonotype was picked up a small number of times. The rearrangement links TRBV2 to TRBJ1-1; D remains unclear. With 6 bases removed from V and 8 bases from J, the gap between germline ends came to 16 bases. This CDR3 has 13 amino acids. Germline V gene lookup returns CDR1 SNHLY and CDR2 FYNNEI. DNA for the CDR3: TGTGCCAGCAGGGCGAGGTATTTACTGGAAGCTTTCTTT. Translating it yields CASRARYLLEAFF.

This sequence joins TRBV7-8 and TRBJ1-2; no firm D call. CDR1 and CDR2 from the germline V gene are SGHVS and FQNEAQ. The CDR3 spans 13 residues. V dropped 6 bases and J dropped 9 bases, with 17 bases sitting between them. This chain's CDR3 is CASSSGRTGSYTF. CDR3 sequence (DNA): TGTGCCAGCAGTTCGGGCAGGACCGGGAGCTACACCTTC.

The chain is built from TRBV15 and TRBJ1-1, with 7 bases aligning to TRBD1. Germline CDR1 and CDR2: LNHNV and YYDKDF (reference sequence). There are 17 residues in the CDR3. The V gene end was trimmed by 2 bases and the J gene end by 0 bases; junction bases not matched to a gene: 9. In DNA, the CDR3 is TGTGCCACCAGCAGAAATCGAGGGGGCGGACTGAACACTGAAGCTTTCTTT. Amino acids: CATSRNRGGGLNTEAFF.

At least ten counts were recorded for this clonotype. The chain couples TRBV4-2 to TRBJ2-2, with D hard to call. Germline V lookup: CDR1 LGHNA, CDR2 YNFKEQ. V was clipped by 0 bases and J by 10 bases, with 15 bases between them. This CDR3 is built from 15 residues. The CDR3 nucleotides read TGTGCCAGCAGCCAAGATCCCCAACTAACGGCGGAGCTGTTTTTT. Protein: CASSQDPQLTAELFF.

This chain connects TRBV20-1 to TRBJ1-2, with D perhaps TRBD1 (5 bases). CDR1 DFQATT and CDR2 SNEGSKA come from the germline V gene (reference sequence). Trimming stripped 5 bases from V and 0 bases from J, with 13 bases between. The CDR3 runs 14 residues. CDR3 sequence reads: CSAPDSLANYGYTF. CDR3 nucleotide sequence: TGCAGTGCTCCCGACAGCTTAGCTAACTATGGCTACACCTTC.

This clonotype was seen at least ten times. The chain carries TRBV5-1 and TRBJ2-7, with a possible D match to TRBD2 (5 bases). The CDR3 has 14 residues. V gave up 2 bases and J gave up 4 bases, with 13 bases separating them. CDR1 is SGHRS, CDR2 YFSETQ, per germline. The DNA of the CDR3 is TGCGCCAGCAGCTTCGACTATCCCGCGTACGAGCAGTACTTC. Translating it yields CASSFDYPAYEQYF.

The genes are TRBV7-2 and TRBJ2-2; TRBD1 matches 8 bases. The CDR3 covers 16 residues. Trimming cost V 7 bases and J 2 bases; bases outside gene matches: 9. Germline assignment: CDR1 SGHTA and CDR2 FQGNSA. The CDR3 spells CASIFRGQGNTGELFF. Here the CDR3 DNA reads TGTGCCAGCATCTTCAGGGGGCAGGGAAACACCGGGGAGCTGTTTTTT.

This clonotype has ten or more counts. The gene calls are TRBV6-9 and TRBJ2-7, with 8 bases matching TRBD2. This CDR3 is built from 15 residues. The ends lost 7 bases at V and 4 bases at J; junction bases unmatched: 12. Germline CDR1 is MNHGY and CDR2 is SVAAGI. As DNA, the CDR3 is TGTGCCAGCACCCGCAGCGGGGGACCCAATTACGAGCAGTACTTC. It translates to CASTRSGGPNYEQYF.